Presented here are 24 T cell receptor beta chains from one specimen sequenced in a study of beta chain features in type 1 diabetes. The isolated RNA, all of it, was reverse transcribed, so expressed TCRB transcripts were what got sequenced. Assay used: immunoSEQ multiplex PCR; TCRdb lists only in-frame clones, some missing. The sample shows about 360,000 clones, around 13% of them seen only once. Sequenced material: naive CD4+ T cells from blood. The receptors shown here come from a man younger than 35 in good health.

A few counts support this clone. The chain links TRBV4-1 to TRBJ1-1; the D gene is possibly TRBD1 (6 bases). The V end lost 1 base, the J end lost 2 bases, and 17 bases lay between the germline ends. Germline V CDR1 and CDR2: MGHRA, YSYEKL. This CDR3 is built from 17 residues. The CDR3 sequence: CASSQVTLGQYNTEAFF. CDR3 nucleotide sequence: TGCGCCAGCAGCCAAGTAACCCTCGGACAGTACAACACTGAAGCTTTCTTT.

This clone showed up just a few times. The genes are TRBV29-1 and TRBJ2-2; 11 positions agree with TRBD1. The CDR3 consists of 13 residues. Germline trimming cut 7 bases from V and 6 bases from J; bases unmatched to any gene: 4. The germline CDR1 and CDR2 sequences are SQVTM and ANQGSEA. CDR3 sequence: CSARTGGPGELFF. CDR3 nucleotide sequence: TGCAGCGCCCGGACAGGGGGCCCCGGGGAGCTGTTTTTT.

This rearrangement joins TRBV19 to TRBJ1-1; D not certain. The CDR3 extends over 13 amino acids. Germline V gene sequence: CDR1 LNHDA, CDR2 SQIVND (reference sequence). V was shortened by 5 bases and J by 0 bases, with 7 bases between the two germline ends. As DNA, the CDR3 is TGTGCCAGTAGTTGGGCCCTGAACACTGAAGCTTTCTTT. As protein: CASSWALNTEAFF. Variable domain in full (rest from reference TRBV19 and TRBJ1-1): DGGITQSPKYLFRKEGQNVTLSCEQNLNHDAMYWYRQDPGQGLRLIYYSQIVNDFQKGDIAEGYSVSREKKESFPLTVTSAQKNPTAFYLCASSWALNTEAFFGQGTRLTVV.

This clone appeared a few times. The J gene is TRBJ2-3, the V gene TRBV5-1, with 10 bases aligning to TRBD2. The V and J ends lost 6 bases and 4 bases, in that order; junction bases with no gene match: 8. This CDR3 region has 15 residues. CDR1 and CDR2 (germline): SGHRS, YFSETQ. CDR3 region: CASNLAGVIADTQYF. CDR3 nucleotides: TGCGCCAGCAATCTAGCGGGAGTAATTGCAGATACGCAGTATTTT. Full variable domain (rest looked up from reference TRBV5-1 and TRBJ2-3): KAGVTQTPRYLIKTRGQQVTLSCSPISGHRSVSWYQQTPGQGLQFLFEYFSETQRNKGNFPGRFSGRQFSNSRSEMNVSTLELGDSALYLCASNLAGVIADTQYFGPGTRLTVL.

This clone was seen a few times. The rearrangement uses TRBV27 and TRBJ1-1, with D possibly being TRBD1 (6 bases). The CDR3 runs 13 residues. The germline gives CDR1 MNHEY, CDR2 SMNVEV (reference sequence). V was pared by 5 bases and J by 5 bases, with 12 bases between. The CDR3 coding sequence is TGTGCCAGCAGTCAAAGGGGGGGGACTGAAGCTTTCTTT. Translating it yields CASSQRGGTEAFF.

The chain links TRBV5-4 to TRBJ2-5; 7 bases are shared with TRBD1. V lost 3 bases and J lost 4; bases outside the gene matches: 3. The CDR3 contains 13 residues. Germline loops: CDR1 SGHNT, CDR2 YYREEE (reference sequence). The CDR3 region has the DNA TGTGCCAGCAGCTCGGGACAGTTAGAGACCCAGTACTTC. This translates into CASSSGQLETQYF.

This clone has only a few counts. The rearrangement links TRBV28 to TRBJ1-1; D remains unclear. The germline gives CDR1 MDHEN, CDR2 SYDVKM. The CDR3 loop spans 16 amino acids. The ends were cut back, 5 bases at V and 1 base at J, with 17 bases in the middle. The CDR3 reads CASSPSWAAPNTEAFF. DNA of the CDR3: TGTGCCAGCAGTCCCTCCTGGGCCGCTCCGAACACTGAAGCTTTCTTT.

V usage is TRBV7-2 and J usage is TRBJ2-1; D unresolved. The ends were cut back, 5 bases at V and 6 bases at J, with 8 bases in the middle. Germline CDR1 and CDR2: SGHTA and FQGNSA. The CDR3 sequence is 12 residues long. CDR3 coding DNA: TGTGCCAGCAGCACTCAACGCAATGAGCAGTTCTTC. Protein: CASSTQRNEQFF.

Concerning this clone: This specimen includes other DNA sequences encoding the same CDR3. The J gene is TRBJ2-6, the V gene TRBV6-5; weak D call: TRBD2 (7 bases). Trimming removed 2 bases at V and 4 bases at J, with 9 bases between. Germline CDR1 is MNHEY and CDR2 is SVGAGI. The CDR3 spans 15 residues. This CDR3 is CASSYGGAGANVLTF. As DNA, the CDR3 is TGTGCCAGCAGTTACGGGGGGGCCGGGGCCAACGTCCTGACTTTC.

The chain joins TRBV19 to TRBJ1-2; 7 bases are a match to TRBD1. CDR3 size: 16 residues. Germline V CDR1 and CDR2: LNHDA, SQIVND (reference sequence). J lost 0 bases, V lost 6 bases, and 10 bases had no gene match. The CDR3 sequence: CASRRGYRGTNYGYTF. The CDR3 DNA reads TGTGCCAGTAGACGTGGTTACAGGGGTACTAACTATGGCTACACCTTC.

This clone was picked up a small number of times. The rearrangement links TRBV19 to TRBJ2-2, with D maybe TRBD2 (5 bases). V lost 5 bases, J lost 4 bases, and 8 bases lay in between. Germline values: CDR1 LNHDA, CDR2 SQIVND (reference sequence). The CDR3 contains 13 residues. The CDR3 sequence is CASSHRGTGELFF. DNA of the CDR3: TGTGCCAGTAGTCACCGGGGCACCGGGGAGCTGTTTTTT. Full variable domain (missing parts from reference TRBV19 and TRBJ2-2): DGGITQSPKYLFRKEGQNVTLSCEQNLNHDAMYWYRQDPGQGLRLIYYSQIVNDFQKGDIAEGYSVSREKKESFPLTVTSAQKNPTAFYLCASSHRGTGELFFGEGSRLTVL.

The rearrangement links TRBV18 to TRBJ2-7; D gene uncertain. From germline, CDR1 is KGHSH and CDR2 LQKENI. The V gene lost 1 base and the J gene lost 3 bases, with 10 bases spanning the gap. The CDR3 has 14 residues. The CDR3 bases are TGTGCCAGCTCACCACGGCAGGTTATCTACGAGCAGTACTTC. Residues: CASSPRQVIYEQYF.

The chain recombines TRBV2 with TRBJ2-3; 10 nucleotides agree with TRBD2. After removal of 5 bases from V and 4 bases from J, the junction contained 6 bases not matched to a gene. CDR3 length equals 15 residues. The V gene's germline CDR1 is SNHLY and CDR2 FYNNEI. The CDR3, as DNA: TGTGCCAGCAGTACCGGACTAGCGGCTGCAGATACGCAGTATTTT. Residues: CASSTGLAAADTQYF.

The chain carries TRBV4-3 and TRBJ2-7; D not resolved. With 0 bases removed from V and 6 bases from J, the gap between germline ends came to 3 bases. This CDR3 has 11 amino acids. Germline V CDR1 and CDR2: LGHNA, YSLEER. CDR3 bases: TGCGCCAGCAGCCAAGATCTCGAGCAGTACTTC. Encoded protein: CASSQDLEQYF.

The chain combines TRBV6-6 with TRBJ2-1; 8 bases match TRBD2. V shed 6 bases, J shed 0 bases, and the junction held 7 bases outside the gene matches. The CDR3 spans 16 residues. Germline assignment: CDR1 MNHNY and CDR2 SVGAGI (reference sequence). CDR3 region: CASRAGGAYSYNEQFF. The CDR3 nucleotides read TGTGCCAGCAGGGCGGGGGGCGCCTACTCCTACAATGAGCAGTTCTTC.

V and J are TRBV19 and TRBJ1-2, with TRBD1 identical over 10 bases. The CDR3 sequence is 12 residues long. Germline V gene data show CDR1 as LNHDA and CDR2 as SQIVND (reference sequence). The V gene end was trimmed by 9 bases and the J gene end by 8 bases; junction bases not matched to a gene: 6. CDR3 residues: CARETGGVGYTF. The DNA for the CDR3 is TGTGCCAGAGAGACAGGGGGCGTCGGCTACACCTTC.

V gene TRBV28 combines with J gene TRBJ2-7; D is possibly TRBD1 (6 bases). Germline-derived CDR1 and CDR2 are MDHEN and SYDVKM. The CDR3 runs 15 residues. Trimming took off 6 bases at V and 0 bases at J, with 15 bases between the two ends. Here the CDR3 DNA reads TGTGCCAGCAGCGGCAGGGGAACCAACTCCTACGAGCAGTACTTC. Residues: CASSGRGTNSYEQYF.

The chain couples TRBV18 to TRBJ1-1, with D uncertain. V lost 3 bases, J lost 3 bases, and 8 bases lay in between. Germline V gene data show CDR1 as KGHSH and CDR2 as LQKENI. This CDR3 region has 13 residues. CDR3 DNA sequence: TGTGCCAGCTCACCGTCGTCGGACACTGAAGCTTTCTTT. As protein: CASSPSSDTEAFF.

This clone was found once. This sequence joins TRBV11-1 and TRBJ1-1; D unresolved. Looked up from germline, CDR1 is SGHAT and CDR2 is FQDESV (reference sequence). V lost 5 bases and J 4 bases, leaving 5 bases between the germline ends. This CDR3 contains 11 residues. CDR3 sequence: CASSPLTEAFF. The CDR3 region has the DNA TGTGCCAGCAGCCCTCTCACTGAAGCTTTCTTT.

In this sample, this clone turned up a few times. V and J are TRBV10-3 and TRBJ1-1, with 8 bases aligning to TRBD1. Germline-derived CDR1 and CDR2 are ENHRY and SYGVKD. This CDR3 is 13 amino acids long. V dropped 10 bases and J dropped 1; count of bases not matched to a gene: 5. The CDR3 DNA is TGTGCCACCACAGGGGGTGAGAACACTGAAGCTTTCTTT. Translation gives CATTGGENTEAFF.

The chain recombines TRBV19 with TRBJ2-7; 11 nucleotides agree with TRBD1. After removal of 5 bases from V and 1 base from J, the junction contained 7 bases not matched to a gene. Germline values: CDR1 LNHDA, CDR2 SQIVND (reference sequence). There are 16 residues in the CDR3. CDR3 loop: CASSRAGQGASYEQYF. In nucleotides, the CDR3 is TGTGCCAGTAGTCGAGCCGGACAGGGGGCGTCCTACGAGCAGTACTTC.

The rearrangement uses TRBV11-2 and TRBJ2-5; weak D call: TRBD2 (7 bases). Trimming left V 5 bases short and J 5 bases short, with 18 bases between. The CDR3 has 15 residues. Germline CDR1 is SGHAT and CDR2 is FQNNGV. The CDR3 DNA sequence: TGTGCCAGCAGCCGAGAGGGAGGGACACGGGAGACCCAGTACTTC. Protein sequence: CASSREGGTRETQYF.

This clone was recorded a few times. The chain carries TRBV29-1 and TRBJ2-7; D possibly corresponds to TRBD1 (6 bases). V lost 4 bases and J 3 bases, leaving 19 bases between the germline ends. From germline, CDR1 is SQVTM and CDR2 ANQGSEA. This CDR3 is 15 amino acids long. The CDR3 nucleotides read TGCAGCGTTGTTCCGGGTCCCGAACAGGGCTACGAGCAGTACTTC. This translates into CSVVPGPEQGYEQYF.

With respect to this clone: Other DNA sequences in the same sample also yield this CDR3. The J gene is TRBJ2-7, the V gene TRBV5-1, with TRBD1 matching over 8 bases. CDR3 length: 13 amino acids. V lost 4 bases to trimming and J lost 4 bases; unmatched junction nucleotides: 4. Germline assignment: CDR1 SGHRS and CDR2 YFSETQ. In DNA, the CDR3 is TGCGCCAGCAGCGGAGGACAGGGATACGAGCAGTACTTC. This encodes CASSGGQGYEQYF.